The sequence of this T cell receptor beta chain was determined in a study of T cell responses to AZD1222 COVID-19 vaccine. The CDR3 is 13 residues long. The V gene's germline CDR1 is MNHEY and CDR2 SVGEGT. Trimming removed 7 bases from V and 8 bases from J, with 17 bases in between. The data were produced by immunoSEQ multiplex PCR, yet TCRdb's version contains in-frame clones alone and is incomplete. The sample holds approximately 160,000 clones, roughly 93% seen once. This sequence joins TRBV6-2 or TRBV6-3 and TRBJ1-2; D unclear. The clonotype comes from an adult in good health. Sequences were derived from peripheral blood, sampled on day 0 of AZD1222 vaccination. This chain's CDR3 is CASTPKLSGGYTF. CDR3 sequence (DNA): TGTGCCAGCACCCCCAAGCTGTCTGGCGGCTACACCTTC.